The 32 T cell receptor beta chains reported below all come from one sample, sequenced in a study of T cell responses to AZD1222 COVID-19 vaccine (dated by TCRdb to the early 2020s). The library was built by means of the immunoSEQ multiplex PCR assay. In its TCRdb copy, this immuneACCESS table keeps in-frame sequences only and misses some clones. Where compared with another copy, unresolved V genes explain less than half of these, and the others have no known cause. In this sample the table shows fewer than 150,000 clones, about 87% of which occur a single time. Roughly 5% of the sample rests with the top ten. What this sample's time point label stands for: baseline before first vaccination. The sample consisted of peripheral blood, taken on day 0 of AZD1222 vaccination. These TCRs come from an adult in good health.

The chain couples TRBV11-3 to TRBJ1-1, with a possible D match to TRBD1 (5 bases). The CDR3 has 14 residues. Germline values: CDR1 SGHNT, CDR2 YENEEA. V lost 1 base, J lost 4 bases, and 10 bases lay in between. The CDR3 spells CASSLGTRTTEAFF. The DNA for the CDR3 is TGTGCCAGCAGCTTAGGGACACGGACCACTGAAGCTTTCTTT.

V is TRBV6-2 or TRBV6-3 and J is TRBJ2-7; the match to TRBD1 covers 7 bases. CDR1 MNHEY and CDR2 SVGEGT come from the germline V gene. V was pared by 2 bases and J by 4 bases, with 11 bases of the junction left unmatched. This CDR3 has 16 residues. Here the CDR3 DNA reads TGTGCCAGCAGTTACCCCCTTGGACAGGAACCGTACGAGCAGTACTTC. It yields the protein CASSYPLGQEPYEQYF.

The V gene is TRBV28, the J gene TRBJ2-1; the match to TRBD2 covers 10 bases. CDR3 size: 17 residues. The germline V gene has CDR1 MDHEN and CDR2 SYDVKM. V trimming: 5 bases; J trimming: 6 bases; junction bases outside the gene matches: 13. Written as DNA, the CDR3 is TGTGCCAGCAGTCTTCCTCTAGCGGGGGACCACTCCAATGAGCAGTTCTTC. This gives the protein CASSLPLAGDHSNEQFF.

The chain is built from TRBV9 and TRBJ2-3, with D hard to call. The germline gives CDR1 SGDLS, CDR2 YYNGEE. Deletions cut 0 bases from V and 11 bases from J, with 10 bases between. This CDR3 comprises 12 residues. DNA for the CDR3: TGTGCCAGCAGCGTAGGGCAGCTAGAGCAGTATTTT. Protein product: CASSVGQLEQYF.

The V gene is TRBV7-8, the J gene TRBJ1-2; D remains ambiguous. The germline gives CDR1 SGHVS, CDR2 FQNEAQ. The V end lost 0 bases, the J end lost 7 bases, and 9 bases lay between the germline ends. This CDR3 is built from 13 residues. The DNA of the CDR3 is TGTGCCAGCAGCTTAGCCCAACATACTGGCTACACCTTC. Translated: CASSLAQHTGYTF. Filled out from reference TRBV7-8 and TRBJ1-2, the complete variable domain reads GAGVSQSPRYKVAKRGQDVALRCDPISGHVSLFWYQQALGQGPEFLTYFQNEAQLDKSGLPSDRFFAERPEGSVSTLKIQRTQQEDSAVYLCASSLAQHTGYTFGSGTRLTVV.

The gene calls are TRBV4-2 and TRBJ2-5, with TRBD2 identical over 8 bases. V was pared by 1 base and J by 7 bases, with 2 bases of the junction left unmatched. Germline V gene lookup returns CDR1 LGHNA and CDR2 YNFKEQ. The CDR3 has 13 residues. CDR3 residues: CASSQVREGTQYF. Written as DNA, the CDR3 is TGTGCCAGCAGCCAAGTTCGGGAGGGGACCCAGTACTTC.

V and J are TRBV6-5 and TRBJ1-6; unclear D gene. Trimming removed 8 bases from V and 7 bases from J, with 18 bases in between. The germline CDR1 and CDR2 sequences are MNHEY and SVGAGI. The CDR3 has 15 residues. DNA for the CDR3: TGTGCCAGCGGGGAATCTGCGCTAGGAAATTCACCCCTCCACTTT. Translated: CASGESALGNSPLHF.

V and J are TRBV6-5 and TRBJ1-1; D call uncertain. The CDR3 length is 14 residues. Germline CDR1 reads MNHEY; CDR2 reads SVGAGI. V was trimmed by 4 bases and J by 0 bases, leaving 9 bases between them. In DNA form, the CDR3 reads TGTGCCAGCAGTTTTTCTCAGGTGAACACTGAAGCTTTCTTT. The encoded protein is CASSFSQVNTEAFF.

The gene calls are TRBV15 and TRBJ1-4; tentative D call: TRBD1 (6 bases). Germline-derived CDR1 and CDR2 are LNHNV and YYDKDF (reference sequence). The germline V and J ends were trimmed by 0 bases and 7 bases, with 21 bases remaining between them. The CDR3 length is 18 residues. CDR3 nucleotides: TGTGCCACCAGCAGAGATCTTCAGGGGAACTCTATGAGTGAAAAACTGTTTTTT. This translates into CATSRDLQGNSMSEKLFF.

The chain carries TRBV7-9 and TRBJ2-7, with 12 positions matching TRBD2. The CDR3 runs 15 residues. Germline CDR1 is SEHNR and CDR2 is FQNEAQ (reference sequence). V trimming: 5 bases; J trimming: 3 bases; junction bases outside the gene matches: 5. The CDR3 loop reads CASSQGLAGYYEQYF. Written as DNA, the CDR3 is TGTGCCAGCAGCCAGGGACTAGCGGGCTACTACGAGCAGTACTTC.

This clone has a handful of counts. J is TRBJ2-1 and V is TRBV27; 12 positions match TRBD2. CDR1 is MNHEY and CDR2 is SMNVEV in the germline V gene (reference sequence). Germline trimming cut 4 bases from V and 4 bases from J; bases unmatched to any gene: 5. The CDR3 is 16 amino acids. DNA for the CDR3: TGTGCCAGCAGTTCCGGACTAGCGGGGCCTTACAATGAGCAGTTCTTC. This translates into CASSSGLAGPYNEQFF.

The rearrangement links TRBV2 to TRBJ1-2; TRBD1 matches at 8 bases. Trimming cost V 5 bases and J 10 bases; bases outside gene matches: 6. Germline CDR1 and CDR2: SNHLY and FYNNEI. The CDR3 is 12 amino acids. The CDR3 DNA sequence: TGTGCCAGCAGTCAGGACAGGGCGGTCTACACCTTC. Translation gives CASSQDRAVYTF.

The genes are TRBV27 and TRBJ1-6, with D perhaps matching TRBD1 (5 bases). This CDR3 comprises 14 residues. Trimming stripped 6 bases from V and 0 bases from J, with 6 bases between. Germline V gene data show CDR1 as MNHEY and CDR2 as SMNVEV (reference sequence). In DNA, the CDR3 is TGTGCCAGCAGCAGGGACTCCTATAATTCACCCCTCCACTTT. Protein: CASSRDSYNSPLHF.

The CDR3 here is CASSPLQGWTEAFF. Written as DNA, the CDR3 is TGTGCCAGCTCTCCGTTACAGGGGTGGACTGAAGCTTTCTTT. This rearrangement joins TRBV18 to TRBJ1-1, with TRBD1 matching over 7 bases. The germline gives CDR1 KGHSH, CDR2 LQKENI. This CDR3 spans 14 amino acids. J lost 5 bases, V lost 6 bases, and 9 bases had no gene match.

This clone has a single count. This chain joins TRBV7-2 and TRBJ1-2; 9 positions agree with TRBD1. Per the germline V gene, CDR1 is SGHTA and CDR2 is FQGNSA. V gave up 5 bases and J gave up 5 bases; unmatched junction bases: 12. The CDR3 runs to 16 residues. CDR3 DNA: TGTGCCAGCAGCCCGAGTATCGGGACAGGGACTTATGGCTACACCTTC. It is translated as CASSPSIGTGTYGYTF.

V gene TRBV5-1 combines with J gene TRBJ2-7; TRBD1 agrees at 10 bases. Germline V gene data show CDR1 as SGHRS and CDR2 as YFSETQ. This CDR3 spans 16 amino acids. Trimming cost V 4 bases and J 0 bases; bases outside gene matches: 7. The chain's CDR3 is CASSRTGQGSSYEQYF. The CDR3, as DNA: TGCGCCAGCAGCCGAACGGGACAGGGGAGCTCCTACGAGCAGTACTTC.

This clone has only a few counts. The rearrangement links TRBV12-3 or TRBV12-4 to TRBJ1-2; TRBD1 might be the D (5 bases). The CDR3 length is 13 residues. The V gene lost 2 bases and the J gene lost 8 bases, with 12 bases spanning the gap. CDR3 sequence: CASSLTGLLGYTF. DNA for the CDR3: TGTGCCAGCAGTTTAACAGGCCTCTTGGGCTACACCTTC.

This clone was recorded only once. The chain joins TRBV27 to TRBJ2-5, with 7 bases lining up with TRBD1. The CDR3 is 14 residues long. Germline V lookup: CDR1 MNHEY, CDR2 SMNVEV (reference sequence). With 6 bases clipped from V and 1 base from J, the junction kept 5 bases outside the gene matches. CDR3 coding DNA: TGTGCCAGCAGGCTAACAGGGGCCCAAGAGACCCAGTACTTC. Protein: CASRLTGAQETQYF.

This chain links TRBV12-3 or TRBV12-4 with TRBJ1-4; possible D gene TRBD1, 6 bases. Trimming took off 6 bases at V and 8 bases at J, with 10 bases between the two ends. CDR3 length: 12 amino acids. Here the CDR3 reads CASRSRGEKLFF. CDR3 coding DNA: TGTGCCAGCAGATCCAGGGGCGAAAAACTGTTTTTT.

The chain carries TRBV6-5 and TRBJ1-4, with D maybe TRBD1 (5 bases). Germline values: CDR1 MNHEY, CDR2 SVGAGI. Trimming took off 6 bases at V and 8 bases at J, with 16 bases between the two ends. The CDR3 spans 14 residues. CDR3 region: CASSPGGIREKLFF. CDR3 in DNA: TGTGCCAGCAGCCCGGGGGGGATCAGGGAAAAACTGTTTTTT.

This sequence joins TRBV5-4 and TRBJ1-2; D possibly corresponds to TRBD1 (5 bases). Germline V gives CDR1 SGHNT, CDR2 YYREEE (reference sequence). This CDR3 comprises 15 residues. The V end lost 4 bases, the J end lost 4 bases, and 17 bases lay between the germline ends. This chain's CDR3 is CASSRVADSIYGYTF. The CDR3 nucleotides read TGTGCCAGCAGCCGGGTTGCTGACAGCATCTATGGCTACACCTTC.

The count of this clone is one. The chain couples TRBV6-2 or TRBV6-3 to TRBJ1-5, with D unclear. The CDR3 runs 13 residues. Germline-derived CDR1 and CDR2 are MNHEY and SVGEGT. V shed 1 base and J shed 1 base, with 2 bases lying between them. The DNA of the CDR3 is TGTGCCAGCAGTTACTGGAGCAATCAGCCCCAGCATTTT. Amino acid sequence: CASSYWSNQPQHF.

The DNA for the CDR3 is TGTGCCAGCAGCCCCCGGAGATACCCCCGCGGGGAGCTGTTTTTT. Protein product: CASSPRRYPRGELFF. The rearrangement links TRBV7-2 to TRBJ2-2; no clear D gene. V gave up 5 bases and J gave up 7 bases, with 17 bases separating them. CDR1 and CDR2 from the germline V gene are SGHTA and FQGNSA. The CDR3 has 15 amino acids.

The rearrangement joins TRBV19 to TRBJ2-7, with D possibly TRBD2 on 5 matching bases. V lost 9 bases to trimming and J lost 5 bases, with 8 bases between them. CDR1 is LNHDA, CDR2 SQIVND, per germline (reference sequence). This CDR3 has 10 residues. The CDR3 loop is CASEGDEQYF. The DNA for the CDR3 is TGTGCCAGCGAGGGTGACGAGCAGTACTTC.

V and J are TRBV6-1 and TRBJ1-3; unclear D gene. V gave up 3 bases and J gave up 0 bases, with 6 bases separating them. The CDR3 is made up of 14 amino acids. Germline CDR1 is MNHNS and CDR2 is SASEGT. The CDR3 region is CASSEMASGNTIYF. The CDR3 DNA reads as TGTGCCAGCAGTGAGATGGCCTCTGGAAACACCATATATTTT.

V usage is TRBV7-9 and J usage is TRBJ1-3; no clear D gene. Trimming took 2 bases from V and 11 from J, leaving 13 bases between them. CDR1 and CDR2 (germline): SEHNR, FQNEAQ (reference sequence). This CDR3 has 13 residues. The CDR3 is CASSLSSTQAIYF. Here the CDR3 DNA reads TGTGCCAGCAGCTTATCATCGACGCAGGCCATATATTTT.

The genes are TRBV7-2 and TRBJ1-2; D is unresolved. V was pared by 2 bases and J by 4 bases, with 11 bases between. This CDR3 spans 14 amino acids. Germline V gene data show CDR1 as SGHTA and CDR2 as FQGNSA. CDR3: CASSLFDEGYGYTF. The CDR3 bases are TGTGCCAGCAGCTTATTTGACGAGGGCTATGGCTACACCTTC.

This chain links TRBV10-3 with TRBJ1-6, with unresolved D. Germline CDR1 ENHRY, CDR2 SYGVKD. The CDR3 loop spans 17 amino acids. V dropped 3 bases and J dropped 4 bases, with 16 bases sitting between them. The CDR3 sequence: CAISDLGKGRYNSPLHF. Written as DNA, the CDR3 is TGTGCCATCAGTGACCTGGGGAAAGGTCGATATAATTCACCCCTCCACTTT.

The chain is built from TRBV6-5 and TRBJ2-5, with D perhaps TRBD1 or TRBD2 (5 bases each). V shed 6 bases and J shed 2 bases, with 13 bases lying between them. The CDR3 totals 14 residues. Germline V gene lookup returns CDR1 MNHEY and CDR2 SVGAGI. The CDR3 nucleotides are TGTGCCAGCAGCCCGAGGGGTGGACAAGAGACCCAGTACTTC. This encodes CASSPRGGQETQYF.

J is TRBJ1-4 and V is TRBV27, with 9 nucleotides matching TRBD1. CDR3 length equals 15 residues. Looked up from germline, CDR1 is MNHEY and CDR2 is SMNVEV (reference sequence). The junction had 9 bases not matched to a gene; V was cut back by 6 bases and J by 7 bases. In DNA, the CDR3 is TGTGCCAGCAGGGGACAGGGATCAGGGGGTGAAAAACTGTTTTTT. This gives the protein CASRGQGSGGEKLFF.

This chain connects TRBV15 to TRBJ1-4; D is ambiguous. Trimming shortened V by 10 bases and J by 8 bases, and 17 bases separated the two germline ends. The CDR3 runs 13 residues. Germline CDR1 LNHNV, CDR2 YYDKDF (reference sequence). The DNA of the CDR3 is TGTGCCAGGGCTTTTGCGGGAGGGGAAAAACTGTTTTTT. Translating gives CARAFAGGEKLFF.

CDR3 amino acids: CASSDRGEKLFF. In nucleotides, the CDR3 is TGTGCCAGCAGTGACAGGGGTGAAAAACTGTTTTTT. V usage is TRBV12-3 or TRBV12-4 and J usage is TRBJ1-4, with 8 bases aligning to TRBD1. The J segment lost 7 bases and the V segment lost 5 bases, leaving 0 bases of the junction unmatched. The CDR3 has 12 residues.